Listed below are T cell receptor beta chains from one sample, sequenced in a study of shared clonotypes between healthy human individuals. TCRdb keeps only in-frame clones here, not all; method: immunoSEQ multiplex PCR. Of about 820,000 clones detected, 85% to 95% appear once; the ten largest clones hold more than 20%. Sequenced: naive CD8+ T cells sorted from blood. These receptors were collected from a man aged 25 to 40 in good health. Both conserved end residues are part of each CDR3. Each record gives: D gene, J gene, clone size, CDR3 length, V gene, CDR3 DNA, CDR3 protein. A D gene is named only where the DNA matches it firmly. The size entry is marked missing in some rows and otherwise reads once, few, many or a size class.

d_call: TRBD1; j_call: TRBJ2-2; clone_size: -; cdr3_length: 15; v_call: TRBV7-9; cdr3_nt: TGTGCCAGCAGCTTTAGACAGGGGGGCACCGGGGAGCTGTTTTTT; cdr3_aa: CASSFRQGGTGELFF
d_call: -; j_call: TRBJ1-1; clone_size: -; cdr3_length: 14; v_call: TRBV7-8; cdr3_nt: TGTGCCAGCAGCTTGGGCGGAGGGAACACTGAAGCTTTCTTT; cdr3_aa: CASSLGGGNTEAFF
d_call: -; j_call: TRBJ1-4; clone_size: few; cdr3_length: 15; v_call: TRBV9; cdr3_nt: TGTGCCAGCAGCGTAGGGTCTGCAACTAATGAAAAACTGTTTTTT; cdr3_aa: CASSVGSATNEKLFF
d_call: TRBD2; j_call: TRBJ2-3; clone_size: -; cdr3_length: 15; v_call: TRBV10-2; cdr3_nt: TGCGCCAGTTCGAAAGCGGGAGGGTTTGGAGATACGCAGTATTTT; cdr3_aa: CASSKAGGFGDTQYF
d_call: -; j_call: TRBJ2-3; clone_size: -; cdr3_length: 13; v_call: TRBV7-9; cdr3_nt: TGTGCCAGCAGCTTGCAATCAACAGATACGCAGTATTTT; cdr3_aa: CASSLQSTDTQYF
d_call: -; j_call: TRBJ2-1; clone_size: -; cdr3_length: 16; v_call: TRBV27; cdr3_nt: TGTGCCAGCAGTTTATCGGCTAGCGATCCATACAATGAGCAGTTCTTC; cdr3_aa: CASSLSASDPYNEQFF
d_call: TRBD2; j_call: TRBJ2-3; clone_size: -; cdr3_length: 19; v_call: TRBV13; cdr3_nt: TGTGCCAGCAGCCATGGAGGGATAGCGGGAGGGCCGCATGGAGATACGCAGTATTTT; cdr3_aa: CASSHGGIAGGPHGDTQYF
d_call: TRBD1; j_call: TRBJ2-7; clone_size: few; cdr3_length: 14; v_call: TRBV6-5; cdr3_nt: TGTGCCAGCAGTACCGGGACAGGAGGATACGAGCAGTACTTC; cdr3_aa: CASSTGTGGYEQYF
d_call: -; j_call: TRBJ1-4; clone_size: once; cdr3_length: 14; v_call: TRBV9; cdr3_nt: TGTGCCAGCAGCGTAGGGGGGACTAATGAAAAACTGTTTTTT; cdr3_aa: CASSVGGTNEKLFF
d_call: TRBD2; j_call: TRBJ2-7; clone_size: -; cdr3_length: 14; v_call: TRBV27; cdr3_nt: TGTGCCAGCAGTCTAGCGGGAGGGCCGTACGAGCAGTACTTC; cdr3_aa: CASSLAGGPYEQYF
d_call: TRBD2; j_call: TRBJ2-3; clone_size: -; cdr3_length: 14; v_call: TRBV2; cdr3_nt: TGTGCCAGTAGACTAGCGAACGAGTTAGATACGCAGTATTTT; cdr3_aa: CASRLANELDTQYF
d_call: -; j_call: TRBJ2-2; clone_size: -; cdr3_length: 15; v_call: TRBV5-1; cdr3_nt: TGCGCCAGCAGTGTACTACAGGGCTCAACCGGGGAGCTGTTTTTT; cdr3_aa: CASSVLQGSTGELFF
d_call: -; j_call: TRBJ2-7; clone_size: -; cdr3_length: 13; v_call: TRBV18; cdr3_nt: TGTGCCAGCTCACCGGACGACAGCTACGAGCAGTACTTC; cdr3_aa: CASSPDDSYEQYF
d_call: TRBD2; j_call: TRBJ2-7; clone_size: -; cdr3_length: 16; v_call: TRBV5-6; cdr3_nt: TGTGCCAGCAGCCCCCCGAACCGGGACTACTCCTACGAGCAGTACTTC; cdr3_aa: CASSPPNRDYSYEQYF
d_call: -; j_call: TRBJ1-5; clone_size: -; cdr3_length: 15; v_call: TRBV4-2; cdr3_nt: TGTGCCAGCAGCCAAGACCCGGGGGCGGCTCAGCCCCAGCATTTT; cdr3_aa: CASSQDPGAAQPQHF
d_call: TRBD2; j_call: TRBJ2-7; clone_size: -; cdr3_length: 13; v_call: TRBV7-3; cdr3_nt: TGTGCCAGCAGCGCCAGCGGGGCCCACGAGCAGTACTTC; cdr3_aa: CASSASGAHEQYF
d_call: -; j_call: TRBJ2-1; clone_size: -; cdr3_length: 14; v_call: TRBV9; cdr3_nt: TGTGCCAGCAGCGGACTAAGCGCCTTGTATGAGCAGTTCTTC; cdr3_aa: CASSGLSALYEQFF